These 5 T cell receptor beta chains came from one sample sequenced in a study of CDR3 diversity in severe acne. TCRdb analysed the PCR reads with MiXCR anew, one entry per CDR3 protein. The data contain about 97,000 distinct CDR3 sequences, approximately 47% of them singletons. Source material: blood. Receptors originate from a male donor with acne.

The CDR3 reads CASSEQGPTYEQYF. The CDR3 bases are TGCGCCAGCAGCGAGCAGGGGCCCACCTACGAGCAGTACTTC. The chain combines TRBV5-1 with TRBJ2-7, with D tentatively TRBD1 (6 bases). Germline V CDR1 and CDR2: SGHRS, YFSETQ. V was shortened by 4 bases and J by 2 bases, with 13 bases between the two germline ends. CDR3 length equals 14 residues.

The chain couples TRBV15 to TRBJ2-5; no clear D. This CDR3 region has 15 residues. CDR1 is LNHNV, CDR2 YYDKDF, per germline (reference sequence). Trimming took off 0 bases at V and 3 bases at J, with 11 bases between the two ends. The CDR3, as DNA: TGTGCCACCAGCAGAGATCCTGGGGAAGAAGAGACCCAGTACTTC. Protein: CATSRDPGEEETQYF.

The genes are TRBV9 and TRBJ1-2; D gene ambiguous. V gave up 2 bases and J gave up 6 bases, with 11 bases separating them. CDR3 length equals 13 residues. Germline lookup yields CDR1 SGDLS and CDR2 YYNGEE. DNA of the CDR3: TGTGCCAGCAGCGTCGACATTGGGAATGGCTACACCTTC. It is translated as CASSVDIGNGYTF.

The gene calls are TRBV6-1 and TRBJ2-7, with a possible D match to TRBD2 (6 bases). Germline V gene lookup returns CDR1 MNHNS and CDR2 SASEGT. The CDR3 contains 13 residues. V lost 4 bases, J lost 3 bases, and 10 bases lay in between. CDR3 bases: TGTGCCAGCAGTGCCCATAGCGGCTACGAGCAGTACTTC. It translates to CASSAHSGYEQYF.

This clonotype has just a few counts. The CDR3 end shows no conserved phenylalanine or tryptophan, and so a read error is likely. The chain joins TRBV6-5 to TRBJ2-1; the D gene is possibly TRBD1 (6 bases). The germline CDR1 and CDR2 sequences are MNHEY and SVGAGI. The CDR3 totals 17 residues. The ends were cut back, 2 bases at V and 0 bases at J, with 14 bases in the middle. This CDR3 is CASSYGGLSSSYNEQFL. The CDR3 region has the DNA TGTGCCAGCAGTTACGGGGGCCTAAGTAGCTCCTACAATGAGCAGTTCCTC.